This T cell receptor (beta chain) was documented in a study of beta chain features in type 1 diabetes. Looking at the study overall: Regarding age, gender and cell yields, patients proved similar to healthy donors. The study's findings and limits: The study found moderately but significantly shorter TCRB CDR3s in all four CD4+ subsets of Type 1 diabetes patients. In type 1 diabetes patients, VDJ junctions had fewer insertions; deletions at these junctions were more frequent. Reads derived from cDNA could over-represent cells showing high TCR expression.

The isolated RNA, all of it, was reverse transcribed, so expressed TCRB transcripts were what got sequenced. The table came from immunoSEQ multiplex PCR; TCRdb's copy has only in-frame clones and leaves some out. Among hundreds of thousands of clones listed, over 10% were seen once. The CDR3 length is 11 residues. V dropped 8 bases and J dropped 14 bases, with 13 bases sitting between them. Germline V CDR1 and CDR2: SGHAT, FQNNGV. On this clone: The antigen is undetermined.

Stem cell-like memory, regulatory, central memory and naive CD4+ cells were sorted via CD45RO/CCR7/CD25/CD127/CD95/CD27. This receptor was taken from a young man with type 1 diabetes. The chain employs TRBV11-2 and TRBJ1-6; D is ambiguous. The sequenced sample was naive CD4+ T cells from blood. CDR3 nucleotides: TGTGCCAGCCCGGGGTCGATCACCCTCCACTTT. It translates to CASPGSITLHF.